The rows below give T cell receptor beta chains drawn from one sample of a study of beta chain features in type 1 diabetes. Libraries were prepared by immunoSEQ multiplex PCR; TCRdb keeps only in-frame clonotypes and omits some of them. Of 130,000 or so clones in the sample, 9.7% were seen once. Sequences were obtained from central memory CD4+ T cells from blood. The receptor set was obtained from a woman aged 40 to 49 in good health. The CDR3 runs from the conserved cysteine through the conserved F or W. The order of the fields is J gene, D gene, V gene, clone size, CDR3 protein, CDR3 DNA. A D gene is named only where the DNA matches it firmly. Clone size is not always given. Where it is, it says once, few, many or a class for expanded clones.

J: TRBJ1-1; D: NA; V: TRBV5-1; size: few; CDR3: CASSLAGWRHAEAFF; DNA: TGCGCCAGCAGCTTGGCAGGTTGGAGGCACGCTGAAGCTTTCTTT
J: TRBJ2-3; D: NA; V: TRBV27; size: few; CDR3: CASSLDKPTDTQYF; DNA: TGTGCCAGCAGTTTGGACAAACCCACAGATACGCAGTATTTT
J: TRBJ1-1; D: NA; V: TRBV5-1; size: NA; CDR3: CASSLDPNSGQRGKAFF; DNA: TGCGCCAGCAGCCTGGATCCCAACTCCGGACAGAGGGGGAAAGCTTTCTTT
J: TRBJ1-6; D: TRBD1; V: TRBV10-1; size: NA; CDR3: CASSMQGVNSPLHF; DNA: TGCGCCAGCAGTATGCAGGGGGTGAATTCACCCCTCCACTTT
J: TRBJ2-2; D: NA; V: TRBV9; size: NA; CDR3: CASSPAWSELFF; DNA: TGTGCCAGCAGCCCCGCCTGGAGCGAGCTGTTTTTT
J: TRBJ2-5; D: NA; V: TRBV7-2; size: few; CDR3: CASSPDRGVGETQYF; DNA: TGTGCCAGCAGCCCAGACCGCGGGGTAGGAGAGACCCAGTACTTC
J: TRBJ1-3; D: NA; V: TRBV18; size: many; CDR3: CASSPNRAGNTIYF; DNA: TGTGCCAGCTCACCCAACAGGGCTGGAAACACCATATATTTT
J: TRBJ1-2; D: TRBD1; V: TRBV7-9; size: NA; CDR3: CASSREQGAGGYTF; DNA: TGTGCCAGCAGCCGAGAACAGGGGGCGGGCGGCTACACCTTC
J: TRBJ1-2; D: NA; V: TRBV2; size: NA; CDR3: CASESNGRGGYTF; DNA: TGTGCCAGCGAATCAAATGGGAGGGGAGGCTACACCTTC
J: TRBJ2-3; D: TRBD2; V: TRBV10-3; size: few; CDR3: CAISETPLAGGSDTQYF; DNA: TGTGCCATCAGTGAAACCCCTTTGGCGGGGGGGTCAGATACGCAGTATTTT
J: TRBJ1-5; D: TRBD1; V: TRBV6-1; size: few; CDR3: CASSWGQAQPQHF; DNA: TGTGCCAGCAGTTGGGGACAGGCACAGCCCCAGCATTTT
J: TRBJ1-2; D: TRBD1; V: TRBV18; size: few; CDR3: CASSPPGQYGYTF; DNA: TGTGCCAGCTCACCTCCGGGACAGTATGGCTACACCTTC
J: TRBJ1-2; D: TRBD1; V: TRBV9; size: few; CDR3: CASSVAEDRDCIF; DNA: TGTGCCAGCAGCGTAGCCGAGGACAGGGACTGCATCTTC
J: TRBJ2-5; D: TRBD1; V: TRBV11-2; size: NA; CDR3: CASSFGTGDQETQYF; DNA: TGTGCCAGCAGCTTTGGGACAGGTGACCAAGAGACCCAGTACTTC
J: TRBJ2-1; D: NA; V: TRBV10-3; size: many; CDR3: CASSPRLGEQFF; DNA: TGTGCCAGCAGCCCGAGACTTGGTGAGCAGTTCTTC
J: TRBJ2-7; D: NA; V: TRBV25-1; size: few; CDR3: CASTSTMGESYEQYF; DNA: TGTGCCAGCACCTCTACGATGGGCGAGTCCTACGAGCAGTACTTC
J: TRBJ2-1; D: TRBD2; V: TRBV7-2; size: few; CDR3: CASSRRDYSYNEQFF; DNA: TGTGCCAGCAGCCGGAGGGACTACTCCTACAATGAGCAGTTCTTC
J: TRBJ1-1; D: TRBD1; V: TRBV7-8; size: NA; CDR3: CASSISGGTEAFF; DNA: TGTGCCAGCAGCATCTCAGGGGGCACTGAAGCTTTCTTT
J: TRBJ1-1; D: TRBD1; V: TRBV27; size: NA; CDR3: CASKQQGVNTEAFF; DNA: TGTGCCAGCAAACAACAGGGGGTCAACACTGAAGCTTTCTTT
J: TRBJ2-3; D: TRBD2; V: TRBV7-9; size: few; CDR3: CASSLTSGGISGNTQYF; DNA: TGTGCCAGCAGCTTAACGTCTGGGGGGATCAGCGGGAATACGCAGTATTTT
J: TRBJ2-7; D: TRBD2; V: TRBV6-5; size: few; CDR3: CASSPTSGVTYEQYF; DNA: TGTGCCAGCAGCCCGACTAGCGGGGTTACCTACGAGCAGTACTTC
J: TRBJ2-2; D: TRBD2; V: TRBV6-6; size: NA; CDR3: CASGEGTFTGELFF; DNA: TGTGCCAGCGGGGAGGGGACTTTCACCGGGGAGCTGTTTTTT
J: TRBJ2-2; D: NA; V: TRBV9; size: NA; CDR3: CASSVDLSGELFF; DNA: TGTGCCAGCAGCGTAGACTTGTCCGGGGAGCTGTTTTTT
J: TRBJ2-5; D: TRBD2; V: TRBV25-1; size: few; CDR3: CASSLLAGVQETQYF; DNA: TGTGCCAGCAGTTTACTAGCGGGGGTACAAGAGACCCAGTACTTC
J: TRBJ2-1; D: NA; V: TRBV7-9; size: NA; CDR3: CASSPLYNEQFF; DNA: TGTGCCAGCAGCCCTCTCTACAATGAGCAGTTCTTC
J: TRBJ1-1; D: NA; V: TRBV19; size: few; CDR3: CASSNQKGYTEAFF; DNA: TGTGCCAGTAGTAATCAAAAGGGGTACACTGAAGCTTTCTTT
J: TRBJ2-7; D: NA; V: TRBV6-5; size: few; CDR3: CASSYMRGTSYEQYF; DNA: TGTGCCAGCAGTTATATGCGGGGAACCTCCTACGAGCAGTACTTC
J: TRBJ1-2; D: NA; V: TRBV18; size: NA; CDR3: CASSPNDRQDGYTF; DNA: TGTGCCAGCTCACCTAATGATCGACAGGACGGCTACACCTTC